The T cell receptor beta chain under discussion was sequenced for a study of T cells in women clearing cervical HPV infection. Whole-study context: Case blood was drawn a median about 150 days after lesion detection.

In regard to this clone: Its antigen is undetermined. The read terminates 3 residues before the CDR3 end, so the remaining end is supplied by the germline J gene.

The CDR3 runs 14 residues. Germline V gene lookup returns CDR1 KGHSH and CDR2 LQKENI. Sequencing used immunoSEQ multiplex PCR; TCRdb keeps in-frame clones, though not all of them. The listing contains 40,000 to 55,000 clones. Each participant carried one incident cervical HPV16 infection only. Whole-study results and caveats: Combining TCR richness with V gene abundances gave around 0.87 AUC. Controls had more TRBV6-7 (roughly 0.16%) than cases (roughly 0.11%).

The rearrangement uses TRBV18 and TRBJ1-2; D is perhaps TRBD1 (5 bases). This TCR came from a woman between 18 and 70 years old with a cervical HPV16 infection that either progressed to CIN3+ or cleared (not recorded which). Sample: blood buffy coat. The DNA read from the CDR3 is TGTGCCAGCTCCGTGGGGACTGCTAGAGACGAC. It yields the protein CASSVGTARDD. The CDR3 in full is CASSVGTARDDYTF.